Listed here are 14 T cell receptor beta chains from one sample, sequenced in a study of cytomegalovirus exposure and HLA in healthy donors. It was with 60 Vbeta and 13 Jbeta primers that the PCR ran. Produced via immunoSEQ multiplex PCR; TCRdb's table is partial and in-frame only. The sample lists over 150,000 clones, 73% seen once, with roughly 5.4% in the top ten. The source material was PBMCs. These receptors all come from a young woman in good health and CMV-seropositive.

This chain connects TRBV7-3 to TRBJ1-2, with D uncertain. V was trimmed by 4 bases and J by 12 bases, leaving 18 bases between them. Germline values: CDR1 SGHTA, CDR2 FQGTGA. This CDR3 has 13 residues. The CDR3 protein is CASSSRDGKGHTF. The CDR3 region has the DNA TGTGCCAGCAGCTCCAGAGACGGGAAGGGCCACACCTTC.

This chain uses TRBV4-2 with TRBJ1-1; the match to TRBD1 covers 8 bases. J gave up 7 bases and V 4 bases, and 8 bases lay outside the gene matches. Germline assignment: CDR1 LGHNA and CDR2 YNFKEQ. The CDR3 sequence is 14 residues long. The CDR3: CASSPQGAPNEAFF. In DNA form, the CDR3 reads TGTGCCAGCAGCCCCCAGGGGGCGCCCAATGAAGCTTTCTTT.

J is TRBJ1-2 and V is TRBV4-2; D unclear. The CDR3 runs to 13 residues. V was pared by 1 base and J by 8 bases, with 11 bases between. CDR1 is LGHNA and CDR2 is YNFKEQ in the germline V gene. Here the CDR3 reads CASSQGQASGYTF. The CDR3 DNA is TGTGCCAGCAGCCAAGGGCAGGCTTCGGGCTACACCTTC.

V usage is TRBV2 and J usage is TRBJ1-6; no reliable D call. Germline V lookup: CDR1 SNHLY, CDR2 FYNNEI. The CDR3 sequence is 14 residues long. V gave up 1 base and J gave up 8 bases, with 9 bases separating them. The CDR3 loop reads CASSEGEGYSPLHF. CDR3 DNA: TGTGCCAGCAGTGAAGGGGAGGGCTATTCACCCCTCCACTTT.

This clone has only one observation. The CDR3 here is CASSQDGAGNEKLFF. As DNA, the CDR3 is TGCGCCAGCAGCCAAGATGGTGCGGGGAATGAAAAACTGTTTTTT. V gene TRBV4-1 combines with J gene TRBJ1-4, with D uncertain. Deletions cut 0 bases from V and 5 bases from J, with 10 bases between. Germline values: CDR1 MGHRA, CDR2 YSYEKL. This CDR3 has 15 amino acids.

The gene calls are TRBV28 and TRBJ1-5, with D possibly matching TRBD1 (5 bases). This CDR3 region has 15 residues. V was trimmed by 3 bases and J by 2 bases, leaving 11 bases between them. Germline V gives CDR1 MDHEN, CDR2 SYDVKM. The CDR3 nucleotides are TGTGCCAGCAGTTTGTATCAGGGTGGCAATCAGCCCCAGCATTTT. This codes for CASSLYQGGNQPQHF.

This clone was seen once. The V call is TRBV4-2, the J call TRBJ1-2; D perhaps matches TRBD1 (6 bases). CDR1 LGHNA and CDR2 YNFKEQ come from the germline V gene. The CDR3 length is 16 residues. The ends were cut back, 1 base at V and 8 bases at J, with 20 bases in the middle. The CDR3 loop is CASSQVTGSGPHGYTF. CDR3 bases: TGTGCCAGCAGCCAAGTTACAGGGTCGGGGCCTCACGGCTACACCTTC.

This chain connects TRBV6-4 to TRBJ2-3; perhaps TRBD1 as D (5 bases). Trimming pared 4 bases from V and 2 bases from J, leaving 13 bases between. This CDR3 is 15 amino acids long. CDR1 is MRHNA and CDR2 is SNTAGT in the germline V gene. Here the CDR3 DNA reads TGTGCCAGCAGTGTGGGGAATGGGGCCACAGATACGCAGTATTTT. Translating gives CASSVGNGATDTQYF.

The V call is TRBV19, the J call TRBJ1-1; 11 positions match TRBD1. J lost 8 bases, V lost 5 bases, and 13 bases had no gene match. The V gene's germline CDR1 is LNHDA and CDR2 SQIVND (reference sequence). The CDR3 totals 16 residues. The DNA of the CDR3 is TGTGCCAGTAGTCGGTTGGCTGGACAGGGGGCTAAGGAAGCTTTCTTT. Protein: CASSRLAGQGAKEAFF.

The chain joins TRBV4-3 to TRBJ1-4; TRBD1 agrees at 7 bases. The J segment lost 4 bases and the V segment lost 4 bases, leaving 12 bases of the junction unmatched. Germline loops: CDR1 LGHNA, CDR2 YSLEER. The CDR3 consists of 17 residues. Here the CDR3 DNA reads TGCGCCAGCAGCCCTTCATCCGGGGGACAGATTAATGAAAAACTGTTTTTT. This sequence encodes CASSPSSGGQINEKLFF.

The sample holds a few counts of this clone. The V and J genes are TRBV27 and TRBJ2-5; 7 nucleotides agree with TRBD1. CDR3 size: 14 residues. From germline, CDR1 is MNHEY and CDR2 SMNVEV (reference sequence). V dropped 5 bases and J dropped 2; count of bases not matched to a gene: 5. The CDR3 bases are TGTGCCAGCAGTCTTGACAGGGTTCAAGAGACCCAGTACTTC. Translation: CASSLDRVQETQYF.

As regards this clone: At one of its ends the junction is not consistent with the germline gene, which may arise from a read error. V and J are TRBV11-2 and TRBJ2-7; D may be TRBD2 (6 bases). CDR1 and CDR2 (germline): SGHAT, FQNNGV. The length of the CDR3 is 13 residues. The CDR3 spells CTSSGGTANEQYF. The CDR3 bases are TGTACCAGCAGCGGAGGGACCGCCAACGAGCAGTACTTC.

This clone was picked up a small number of times. This chain connects TRBV7-3 to TRBJ2-5; TRBD2 matches 7 bases. Germline V gene lookup returns CDR1 SGHTA and CDR2 FQGTGA. With V trimmed by 5 bases and J by 5 bases, 8 bases remained unmatched. CDR3 length equals 14 residues. CDR3 sequence (DNA): TGTGCCAGCAGCGTAAACGGGGGGATCGAGACCCAGTACTTC. Amino acids: CASSVNGGIETQYF.

The chain recombines TRBV11-3 with TRBJ2-7, with D hard to call. The CDR3 covers 15 residues. Germline V gene sequence: CDR1 SGHNT, CDR2 YENEEA. Trimming removed 0 bases from V and 0 bases from J, with 9 bases in between. CDR3 sequence: CASSLDRPSSYEQYF. The CDR3 DNA reads as TGTGCCAGCAGCTTAGACAGGCCCTCCTCCTACGAGCAGTACTTC. The full variable domain, in which reference TRBV11-3 and TRBJ2-7 provide the parts outside the CDR3, is EAGVVQSPRYKIIEKKQPVAFWCNPISGHNTLYWYLQNLGQGPELLIRYENEEAVDDSQLPKDRFSAERLKGVDSTLKIQPAELGDSAVYLCASSLDRPSSYEQYFGPGTRLTVT.